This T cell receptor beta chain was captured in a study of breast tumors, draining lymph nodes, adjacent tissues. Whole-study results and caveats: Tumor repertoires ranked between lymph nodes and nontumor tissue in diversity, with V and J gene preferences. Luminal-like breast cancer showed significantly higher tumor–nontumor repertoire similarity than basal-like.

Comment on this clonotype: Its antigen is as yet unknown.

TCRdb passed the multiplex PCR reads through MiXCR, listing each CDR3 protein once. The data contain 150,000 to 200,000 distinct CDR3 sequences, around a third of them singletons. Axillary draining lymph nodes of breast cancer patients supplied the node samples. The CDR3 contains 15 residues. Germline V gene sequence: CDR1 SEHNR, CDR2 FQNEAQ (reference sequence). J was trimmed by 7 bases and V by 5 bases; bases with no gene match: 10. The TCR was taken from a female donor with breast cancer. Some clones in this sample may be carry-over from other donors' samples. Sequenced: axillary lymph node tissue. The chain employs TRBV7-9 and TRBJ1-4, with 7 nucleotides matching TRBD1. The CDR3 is CASSPARGGVEKLFF. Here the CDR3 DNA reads TGTGCCAGCAGCCCGGCCAGGGGGGGGGTTGAAAAACTGTTTTTT.